These 28 T cell receptor beta chains came from one sample sequenced in a study of T cell responses to AZD1222 COVID-19 vaccine. Assay: immunoSEQ multiplex PCR; the TCRdb copy retains only in-frame clones and omits some. The sample carries around 140,000 clones, 91% recorded once. The source was peripheral blood, collected 28 days after the second AZD1222 dose. The source is an adult who received the AZD1222 COVID-19 vaccine.

The CDR3 sequence is CASRGAVEAFF. CDR3 DNA: TGTGCCAGCAGGGGGGCAGTTGAAGCTTTCTTT. V and J are TRBV13 and TRBJ1-1; possibly TRBD1 for D (6 bases). CDR1 and CDR2 from the germline V gene are PRHDT and FYEKMQ (reference sequence). CDR3 length: 11 amino acids. The ends were cut back, 6 bases at V and 7 bases at J, with 9 bases in the middle.

The CDR3 is CASETWAGRQRAFF. CDR3 DNA sequence: TGTGCCAGTGAAACCTGGGCGGGTCGGCAGAGAGCTTTCTTT. The V call is TRBV5-8, the J call TRBJ1-1; no definite D call. Trimming left V 8 bases short and J 10 bases short, with 24 bases between. The CDR3 length is 14 residues. The germline V gene encodes CDR1 SGHTS and CDR2 YDEGEE.

This sequence joins TRBV5-1 and TRBJ2-7; TRBD2 matches 8 bases. With 0 bases clipped from V and 2 bases from J, the junction kept 4 bases outside the gene matches. The CDR3 has 15 residues. Looked up from germline, CDR1 is SGHRS and CDR2 is YFSETQ. The CDR3 loop reads CASSLDPGGTYEQYF. CDR3 DNA sequence: TGCGCCAGCAGCTTGGATCCGGGGGGGACCTACGAGCAGTACTTC.

V usage is TRBV18 and J usage is TRBJ1-1; weak D call: TRBD1 (5 bases). Trimming left V 4 bases short and J 4 bases short, with 13 bases between. This CDR3 is 14 amino acids long. Germline CDR1 is KGHSH and CDR2 is LQKENI. In DNA, the CDR3 is TGTGCCAGCTCACTGGGGGTCTCAATCACTGAAGCTTTCTTT. Its protein product is CASSLGVSITEAFF.

The chain combines TRBV11-3 with TRBJ2-1, with a possible D match to TRBD2 (6 bases). Per the germline V gene, CDR1 is SGHNT and CDR2 is YENEEA. The CDR3 extends over 16 amino acids. The germline V and J ends were trimmed by 1 base and 8 bases, with 18 bases remaining between them. The CDR3 region has the DNA TGTGCCAGCAGCTTAGGCACCGGGGGTTTTAGCCATGAGCAGTTCTTC. Translating it yields CASSLGTGGFSHEQFF.

In nucleotides, the CDR3 is TGTGCCAGCAGCCCCGGACCCGAGTACACCGGGGAGCTGTTTTTT. This encodes CASSPGPEYTGELFF. The gene calls are TRBV9 and TRBJ2-2, with no clear D. V was trimmed by 4 bases and J by 3 bases, leaving 13 bases between them. Germline CDR1 SGDLS, CDR2 YYNGEE. The CDR3 is 15 residues long.

This clone was seen once. V gene TRBV2 combines with J gene TRBJ1-1; D gene unclear. CDR3 length equals 14 residues. V was pared by 3 bases and J by 0 bases, with 8 bases between. Germline V gives CDR1 SNHLY, CDR2 FYNNEI. CDR3 residues: CASSDRAMNTEAFF. CDR3 DNA sequence: TGTGCCAGCAGTGATCGAGCCATGAACACTGAAGCTTTCTTT.

The chain has TRBV19 and TRBJ1-2; 7 bases are a match to TRBD1. Looked up from germline, CDR1 is LNHDA and CDR2 is SQIVND (reference sequence). V trimming: 4 bases; J trimming: 3 bases; junction bases outside the gene matches: 5. The CDR3 runs 14 residues. DNA for the CDR3: TGTGCCAGTAGTAACGTAGGGGGCGACTATGGCTACACCTTC. It translates to CASSNVGGDYGYTF.

This sequence joins TRBV2 and TRBJ1-1; perhaps TRBD1 as D (5 bases). From germline, CDR1 is SNHLY and CDR2 FYNNEI. The CDR3 has 15 residues. V lost 4 bases to trimming and J lost 5 bases, with 17 bases between them. CDR3 DNA sequence: TGTGCCAGCAGTGGGTCTCGGCAGGGAGGTACTGAAGCTTTCTTT. Translated, it gives CASSGSRQGGTEAFF.

This clone was observed once. This rearrangement joins TRBV9 to TRBJ2-6; TRBD1 might be the D (5 bases). Looked up from germline, CDR1 is SGDLS and CDR2 is YYNGEE. The CDR3 is 16 amino acids. The ends were cut back, 0 bases at V and 3 bases at J, with 10 bases in the middle. The CDR3 region is CASSVEGAGGANVLTF. The DNA of the CDR3 is TGTGCCAGCAGCGTAGAAGGGGCTGGTGGGGCCAACGTCCTGACTTTC. The full variable domain, in which reference TRBV9 and TRBJ2-6 provide the parts outside the CDR3, is DSGVTQTPKHLITATGQRVTLRCSPRSGDLSVYWYQQSLDQGLQFLIQYYNGEERAKGNILERFSAQQFPDLHSELNLSSLELGDSALYFCASSVEGAGGANVLTFGAGSRLTVL.

The chain combines TRBV12-3 or TRBV12-4 with TRBJ2-1; D is ambiguous. The length of the CDR3 is 12 residues. The V end lost 6 bases, the J end lost 4 bases, and 7 bases lay between the germline ends. CDR3 bases: TGTGCCAGCAGCGCTGCGTACAATGAGCAGTTCTTC. Its protein is CASSAAYNEQFF.

The chain carries TRBV7-2 and TRBJ1-1; D possibly corresponds to TRBD1 (6 bases). The V gene lost 0 bases and the J gene lost 5 bases, with 10 bases spanning the gap. CDR1 SGHTA and CDR2 FQGNSA come from the germline V gene. This CDR3 contains 14 residues. CDR3: CASSLAQGGTEAFF. CDR3 coding DNA: TGTGCCAGCAGCTTAGCACAGGGCGGTACTGAAGCTTTCTTT.

CDR3 bases: TGCGCCAGCAGCACTACTAGGATGAACACTGAAGCTTTCTTT. Translated, it gives CASSTTRMNTEAFF. The chain links TRBV5-1 to TRBJ1-1; D unclear. The ends were cut back, 4 bases at V and 0 bases at J, with 10 bases in the middle. The CDR3 spans 14 residues. Per the germline V gene, CDR1 is SGHRS and CDR2 is YFSETQ.

This sequence joins TRBV27 and TRBJ1-5; D unclear. Trimming stripped 5 bases from V and 5 bases from J, with 10 bases between. Per the germline V gene, CDR1 is MNHEY and CDR2 is SMNVEV (reference sequence). This CDR3 is 13 amino acids long. The CDR3 DNA follows: TGTGCCAGCAGTACCGGCGTCTATCAGCCCCAGCATTTT. Encoded protein: CASSTGVYQPQHF.

The chain is built from TRBV27 and TRBJ2-3; D remains ambiguous. CDR3 length: 14 residues. CDR1 is MNHEY and CDR2 is SMNVEV in the germline V gene (reference sequence). Trimming removed 4 bases at V and 7 bases at J, with 15 bases between. The CDR3 here is CASSSPRAPHTQYF. The CDR3 DNA follows: TGTGCCAGCAGTTCGCCCCGGGCCCCTCATACGCAGTATTTT.

J is TRBJ1-4 and V is TRBV6-5, with 8 bases lining up with TRBD1. The CDR3 runs 16 residues. Germline values: CDR1 MNHEY, CDR2 SVGAGI. The V segment lost 0 bases and the J segment 7 bases; nucleotides outside the gene matches: 7. DNA for the CDR3: TGTGCCAGCAGTTACTCGGGACAGGCCCCAGGTGAAAAACTGTTTTTT. Its protein product is CASSYSGQAPGEKLFF.

The chain uses TRBV18 and TRBJ1-2, with D maybe TRBD1 (5 bases). The CDR3 runs to 15 residues. Germline values: CDR1 KGHSH, CDR2 LQKENI. V was pared by 3 bases and J by 0 bases, with 11 bases between. CDR3 residues: CASSPSQGPNYGYTF. DNA of the CDR3: TGTGCCAGCTCACCGTCCCAGGGCCCTAACTATGGCTACACCTTC.

The chain joins TRBV27 to TRBJ2-7; D not resolved. The CDR3 contains 13 residues. Germline CDR1 MNHEY, CDR2 SMNVEV (reference sequence). Trimming shortened V by 1 base and J by 7 bases, and 11 bases separated the two germline ends. The CDR3 DNA reads as TGTGCCAGCAGTTTATTGTCCACCCTGGAGCAGTACGTC. Translated, it gives CASSLLSTLEQYV.

The rearrangement links TRBV11-3 to TRBJ1-6; D call uncertain. Germline-derived CDR1 and CDR2 are SGHNT and YENEEA. Trimming took off 1 base at V and 9 bases at J, with 7 bases between the two ends. The CDR3 sequence is 13 residues long. CDR3 amino acids: CASSLGGSSPLHF. In nucleotides, the CDR3 is TGTGCCAGCAGCTTAGGCGGAAGTTCACCCCTCCACTTT. The full variable domain, its missing parts supplied by reference TRBV11-3 and TRBJ1-6, is EAGVVQSPRYKIIEKKQPVAFWCNPISGHNTLYWYLQNLGQGPELLIRYENEEAVDDSQLPKDRFSAERLKGVDSTLKIQPAELGDSAVYLCASSLGGSSPLHFGNGTRLTVT.

This clone was observed a single time. This chain joins TRBV6-5 and TRBJ1-2; D gene ambiguous. V was trimmed by 0 bases and J by 7 bases, leaving 18 bases between them. Germline CDR1 reads MNHEY; CDR2 reads SVGAGI. This CDR3 spans 16 amino acids. In DNA form, the CDR3 reads TGTGCCAGCAGTTACTCGACGTCAGGAGGCATTGGTGGCTACACCTTC. Encoded protein: CASSYSTSGGIGGYTF.

The chain combines TRBV6-6 with TRBJ1-5; D possibly corresponds to TRBD1 (6 bases). Germline loops: CDR1 MNHNY, CDR2 SVGAGI (reference sequence). Deletions cut 6 bases from V and 6 bases from J, with 18 bases between. CDR3 length: 15 residues. CDR3 DNA sequence: TGTGCCAGCAGAGGGCACAGGGAAAGGGGTCAGCCCCAGCATTTT. It encodes CASRGHRERGQPQHF.

V is TRBV4-1 and J is TRBJ1-5; 8 bases are a match to TRBD1. This CDR3 has 16 residues. V gave up 1 base and J gave up 9 bases; unmatched junction bases: 11. The germline V gene has CDR1 MGHRA and CDR2 YSYEKL. The CDR3 DNA reads as TGCGCCAGCAGCCAAGGCGCGGCCAGGGGGCCCCTGCCCCAGCATTTT. Amino acids: CASSQGAARGPLPQHF.

V and J are TRBV7-9 and TRBJ2-2; D not certain. From germline, CDR1 is SEHNR and CDR2 FQNEAQ (reference sequence). Trimming took off 0 bases at V and 5 bases at J, with 4 bases between the two ends. The CDR3 runs to 13 residues. The CDR3: CASSLARTGELFF. CDR3 bases: TGTGCCAGCAGCTTAGCCAGAACCGGGGAGCTGTTTTTT.

The chain couples TRBV28 to TRBJ1-5; the D is unclear. This CDR3 comprises 10 residues. Germline V gene lookup returns CDR1 MDHEN and CDR2 SYDVKM. V lost 11 bases, J lost 5 bases, and 7 bases lay in between. This CDR3 reads CALGHQPQHF. The DNA of the CDR3 is TGTGCCCTAGGCCATCAGCCCCAGCATTTT.

In its sample, this clone was seen once. The CDR3 here is CASSLAGADNSPLHF. The CDR3 nucleotides read TGTGCCAGCAGCTTGGCAGGAGCCGATAATTCACCCCTCCACTTT. This chain uses TRBV5-4 with TRBJ1-6; D gene uncertain. This CDR3 has 15 amino acids. In germline, CDR1 is SGHNT, CDR2 YYREEE (reference sequence). V lost 0 bases to trimming and J lost 5 bases, with 9 bases between them.

CDR3 residues: CASSPIDRNNEQFF. The CDR3 DNA is TGTGCCAGCAGCCCTATTGACAGAAACAATGAGCAGTTCTTC. The chain employs TRBV4-2 and TRBJ2-1, with D perhaps matching TRBD1 (5 bases). This CDR3 contains 14 residues. The V and J ends lost 4 bases and 5 bases respectively, with 12 bases between them. CDR1 LGHNA and CDR2 YNFKEQ come from the germline V gene.

The V gene is TRBV4-1, the J gene TRBJ2-7; TRBD2 might be the D (6 bases). The CDR3 has 14 amino acids. V shed 4 bases and J shed 4 bases, with 14 bases lying between them. CDR1 and CDR2 (germline): MGHRA, YSYEKL. CDR3 nucleotide sequence: TGCGCCAGCAGCCCCTGGGACTCGGGATACGAGCAGTACTTC. Translation: CASSPWDSGYEQYF.

The J gene is TRBJ1-2, the V gene TRBV5-1; tentative D call: TRBD1 (6 bases). V lost 0 bases and J lost 4, with 10 bases in between. Germline V gene lookup returns CDR1 SGHRS and CDR2 YFSETQ. The CDR3 spans 14 residues. The DNA for the CDR3 is TGCGCCAGCAGCTTGGCCCAACAGGGCTATGGCTACACCTTC. Its translation: CASSLAQQGYGYTF.